These T cell receptor beta chains were read from a single sample in a study of blood T cell repertoires in COVID-19. Produced via immunoSEQ multiplex PCR; TCRdb's table is partial and in-frame only. Of a few hundred thousand clones listed, over 80% are singletons. The sample comprised PBMCs or T cells enriched from blood (not recorded which). The receptors were sampled from a woman under 30 who had recovered from COVID-19. Each CDR3 is given with its conserved first and last residue. D genes are given only for firm matches. Some rows have no size entry. The others give once, few or many, or a class for an expanded clone.

NA	TRBV30	TRBJ1-2	TRBD1	TGTGCCTGGGCGGGCCGCGGGACAGCTTACTTCTATGGCTACACCTTC	CAWAGRGTAYFYGYTF
NA	TRBV18	TRBJ1-2	NA	TGTGCCAGCTCACCACGGATGGAGGACTATGGCTACACCTTC	CASSPRMEDYGYTF
NA	TRBV7-9	TRBJ1-3	NA	TGTGCCAGCAGCCCCCGGGGAGGGGCTCCGGGCAAAAACACCATATATTTT	CASSPRGGAPGKNTIYF
NA	TRBV19	TRBJ2-5	TRBD1	TGTGCCAGTTCCTACCGCACAGGGGGCATAGAGACCCAGTACTTC	CASSYRTGGIETQYF
NA	TRBV7-2	TRBJ2-3	TRBD2	TGTGCCAGCAGCTTTGGCGGGGGATCAGGGGATACGCAGTATTTT	CASSFGGGSGDTQYF
NA	TRBV18	TRBJ1-2	TRBD1	TGTGCCAGCTCCCCCCGGACAGGGGCGACAAACTATGGCTACACCTTC	CASSPRTGATNYGYTF
NA	TRBV19	TRBJ2-6	NA	TGTGCCAGTAGTCAGGGGTCTGGGGCCAACGTCCTGACTTTC	CASSQGSGANVLTF
NA	TRBV6-5	TRBJ2-7	NA	TGTGCCAGCAGTTATCGGGACACCTACGAGCAGTACTTC	CASSYRDTYEQYF
NA	TRBV7-2	TRBJ2-3	TRBD1	TGTGCCAGCAGGGACAGGGTAGTCCCTAGCACAGATACGCAGTATTTT	CASRDRVVPSTDTQYF
NA	TRBV5-4	TRBJ2-5	TRBD2	TGTGCCAGCAGCGGGGGGGGGAGCTCGCAGACCCAGTACTTC	CASSGGGSSQTQYF
NA	TRBV6-5	TRBJ1-3	TRBD1	TGTGCCAGCAGCCGACAGGGGAGGGACACCATATATTTT	CASSRQGRDTIYF
NA	TRBV6-5	TRBJ1-2	TRBD1	TGTGCCAGCAGCCCGACAGGGGTTATCGGCTACACCTTC	CASSPTGVIGYTF
NA	TRBV10-3	TRBJ2-7	TRBD2	TGTGCCATCAGTCGTAGCGGGAGGGGGACCTACGAGCAGTACTTC	CAISRSGRGTYEQYF
few	TRBV7-2	TRBJ1-4	TRBD1	TGTGCCAGCAGTCGCGTTTTAGGACAGGGTAATGAAAAACTGTTTTTT	CASSRVLGQGNEKLFF
NA	TRBV30	TRBJ1-5	NA	TGTGCCTGGAGTGTAGGGGGTGGGGGCGGAAATCAGCCCCAGCATTTT	CAWSVGGGGGNQPQHF
NA	TRBV11-2	TRBJ1-4	NA	TGTGCCAGCAGCTTAGATCGGGGTCTTTATACAACTAATGAACAACTGTTTTTT	CASSLDRGLYTTNEQLFF
NA	TRBV6-5	TRBJ1-1	NA	TGTGCCAGCAGTTACACAGGGAACACTGAAGCTTTCTTT	CASSYTGNTEAFF
NA	TRBV6-2/TRBV6-3	TRBJ1-6	NA	TGTGCCAGCAGTTACGACAGCTCACCCCTCCACTTT	CASSYDSSPLHF
once	TRBV7-9	TRBJ1-4	TRBD1	TGTGCCAGCAGCTTAGGGGGACAGTATAATGAAAAACTGTTTTTT	CASSLGGQYNEKLFF
NA	TRBV7-9	TRBJ2-1	TRBD2	TGTGCCAGCAGCTTAGGGGGGAGGGCCGGGAAGCAGTTCTTC	CASSLGGRAGKQFF
once	TRBV9	TRBJ2-1	NA	TGTGCCAGCAGCGTCATGGACAGCCTCTCCTACAATGAGCAGTTCTTC	CASSVMDSLSYNEQFF
NA	TRBV20-1	TRBJ1-6	TRBD1	TGCAGTGCTAGTCGCCTGGGACAGGGGTACTCCTATAATTCACCCCTCCACTTT	CSASRLGQGYSYNSPLHF
NA	TRBV2	TRBJ2-2	NA	TGTGCCAGCAGTGTGTCGGGGACCGGGGAGCTGTTTTTT	CASSVSGTGELFF
once	TRBV18	TRBJ1-1	TRBD1	TGTGCCAGCTCACCACGCGGGCCTTCCGGGACAGGCGTGAACACTGAAGCTTTCTTT	CASSPRGPSGTGVNTEAFF
few	TRBV9	TRBJ1-1	NA	TGTGCCAGCAGCGTCCAAACAGAGAACACTGAAGCTTTCTTT	CASSVQTENTEAFF